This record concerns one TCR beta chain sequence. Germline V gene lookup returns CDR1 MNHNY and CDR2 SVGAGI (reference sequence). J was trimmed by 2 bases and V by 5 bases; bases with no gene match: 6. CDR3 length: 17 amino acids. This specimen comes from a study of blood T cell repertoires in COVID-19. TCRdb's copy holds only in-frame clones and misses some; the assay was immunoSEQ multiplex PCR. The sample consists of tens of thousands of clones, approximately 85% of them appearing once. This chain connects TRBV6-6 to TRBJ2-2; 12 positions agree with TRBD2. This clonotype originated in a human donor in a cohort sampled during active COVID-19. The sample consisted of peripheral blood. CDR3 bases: TGTGCCAGCAGTCAGACTAGCGGGGGTCCAAACACCGGGGAGCTGTTTTTT. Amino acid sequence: CASSQTSGGPNTGELFF.